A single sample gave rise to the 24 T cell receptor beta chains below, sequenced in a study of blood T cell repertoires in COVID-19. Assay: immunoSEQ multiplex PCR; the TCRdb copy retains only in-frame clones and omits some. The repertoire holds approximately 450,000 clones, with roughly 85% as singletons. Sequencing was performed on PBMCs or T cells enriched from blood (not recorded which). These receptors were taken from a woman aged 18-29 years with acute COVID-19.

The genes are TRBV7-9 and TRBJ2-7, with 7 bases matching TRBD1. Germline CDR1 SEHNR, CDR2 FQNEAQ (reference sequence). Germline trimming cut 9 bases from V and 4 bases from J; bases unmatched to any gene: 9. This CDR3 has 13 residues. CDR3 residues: CASSGTAKYEQYF. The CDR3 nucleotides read TGTGCCAGTTCCGGGACAGCAAAATACGAGCAGTACTTC.

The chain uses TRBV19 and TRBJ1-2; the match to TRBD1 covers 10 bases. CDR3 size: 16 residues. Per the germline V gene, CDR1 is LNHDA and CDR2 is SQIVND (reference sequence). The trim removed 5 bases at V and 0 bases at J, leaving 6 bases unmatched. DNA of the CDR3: TGTGCCAGTAGTCTTACCGGGACAGGGGCTAACTATGGCTACACCTTC. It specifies CASSLTGTGANYGYTF.

The CDR3 region has the DNA TGTGCCAGCAGCGTAAGGGCTAGCGGTACAGATACGCAGTATTTT. Translated, it gives CASSVRASGTDTQYF. The chain carries TRBV9 and TRBJ2-3; the match to TRBD2 covers 7 bases. The CDR3 has 15 amino acids. V shed 1 base and J 3 bases; nucleotides not matched to a gene: 5. Germline loops: CDR1 SGDLS, CDR2 YYNGEE.

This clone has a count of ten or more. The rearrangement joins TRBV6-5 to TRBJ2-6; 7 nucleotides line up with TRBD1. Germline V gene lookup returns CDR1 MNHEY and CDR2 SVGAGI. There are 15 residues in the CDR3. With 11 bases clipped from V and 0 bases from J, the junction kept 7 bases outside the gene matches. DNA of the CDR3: TGTGCCTCAAGAGGGGGCCACTCTGGGGCCAACGTCCTGACTTTC. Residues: CASRGGHSGANVLTF.

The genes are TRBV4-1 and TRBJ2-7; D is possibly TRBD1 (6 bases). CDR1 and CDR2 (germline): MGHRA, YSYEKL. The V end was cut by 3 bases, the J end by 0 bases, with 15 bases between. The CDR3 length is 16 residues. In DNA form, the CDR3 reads TGCGCCAGCAGCCAGAGCGGTGGGGGCGGCTCCTACGAGCAGTACTTC. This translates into CASSQSGGGGSYEQYF.

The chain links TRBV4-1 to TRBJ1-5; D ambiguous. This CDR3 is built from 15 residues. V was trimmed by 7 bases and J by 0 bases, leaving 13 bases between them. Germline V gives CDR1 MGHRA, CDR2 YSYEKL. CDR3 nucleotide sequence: TGCGCCAGCAAAAACAGCCCTTATAGCAATCAGCCCCAGCATTTT. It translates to CASKNSPYSNQPQHF.

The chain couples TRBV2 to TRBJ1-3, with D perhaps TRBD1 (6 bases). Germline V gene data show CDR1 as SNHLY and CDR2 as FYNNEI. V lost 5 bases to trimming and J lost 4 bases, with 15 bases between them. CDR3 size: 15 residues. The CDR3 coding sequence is TGTGCCAGCAGTTCACAGGGTAGACCGGGAAACACCATATATTTT. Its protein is CASSSQGRPGNTIYF.

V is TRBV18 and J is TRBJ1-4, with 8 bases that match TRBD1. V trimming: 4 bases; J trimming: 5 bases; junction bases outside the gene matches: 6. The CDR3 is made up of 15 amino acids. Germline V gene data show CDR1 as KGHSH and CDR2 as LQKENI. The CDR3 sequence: CASSRLTGENEKLFF. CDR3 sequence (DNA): TGTGCCAGCTCACGACTGACAGGGGAAAATGAAAAACTGTTTTTT.

CDR3 nucleotides: TGCGCCAGCAGCTACGCCGGGACAGCCCACTACGAGCAGTACTTC. Translating it yields CASSYAGTAHYEQYF. The J gene is TRBJ2-7, the V gene TRBV5-1; 7 nucleotides line up with TRBD1. Germline V gene lookup returns CDR1 SGHRS and CDR2 YFSETQ. CDR3 length: 15 residues. The V gene end was trimmed by 3 bases and the J gene end by 3 bases; junction bases not matched to a gene: 9.

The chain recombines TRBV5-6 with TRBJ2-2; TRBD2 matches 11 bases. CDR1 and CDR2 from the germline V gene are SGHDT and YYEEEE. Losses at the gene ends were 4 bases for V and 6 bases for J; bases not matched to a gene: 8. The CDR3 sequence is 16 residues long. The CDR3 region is CASSIIAGGTPGELFF. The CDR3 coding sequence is TGTGCCAGCAGCATAATAGCGGGAGGGACTCCCGGGGAGCTGTTTTTT.

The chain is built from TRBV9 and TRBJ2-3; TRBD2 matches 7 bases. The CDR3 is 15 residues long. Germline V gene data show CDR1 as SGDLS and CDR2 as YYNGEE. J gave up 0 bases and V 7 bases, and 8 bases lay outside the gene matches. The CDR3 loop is CASQNGGRSTDTQYF. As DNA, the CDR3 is TGTGCCAGCCAGAACGGGGGGAGGAGCACAGATACGCAGTATTTT.

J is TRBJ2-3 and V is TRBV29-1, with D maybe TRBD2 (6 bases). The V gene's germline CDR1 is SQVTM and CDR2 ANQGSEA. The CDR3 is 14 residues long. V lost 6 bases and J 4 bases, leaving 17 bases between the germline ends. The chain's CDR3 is CSVPLARGPDTQYF. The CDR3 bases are TGCAGCGTCCCACTAGCTCGGGGCCCAGATACGCAGTATTTT.

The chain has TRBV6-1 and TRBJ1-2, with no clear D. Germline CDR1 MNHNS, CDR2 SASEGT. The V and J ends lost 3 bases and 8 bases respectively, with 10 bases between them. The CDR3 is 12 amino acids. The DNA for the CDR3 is TGTGCCAGCAGTGATCCACCGGGGGGCTACACCTTC. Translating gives CASSDPPGGYTF.

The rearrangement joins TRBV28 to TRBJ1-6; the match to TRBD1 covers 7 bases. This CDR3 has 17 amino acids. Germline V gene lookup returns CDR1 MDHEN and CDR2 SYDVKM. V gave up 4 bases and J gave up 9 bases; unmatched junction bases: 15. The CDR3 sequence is CASSSARRQGVASPLHF. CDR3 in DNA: TGTGCCAGCAGTTCGGCGCGGAGACAGGGAGTAGCTTCACCCCTCCACTTT. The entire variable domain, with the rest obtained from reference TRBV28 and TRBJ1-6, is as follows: DVKVTQSSRYLVKRTGEKVFLECVQDMDHENMFWYRQDPGLGLRLIYFSYDVKMKEKGDIPEGYSVSREKKERFSLILESASTNQTSMYLCASSSARRQGVASPLHFGNGTRLTVT.

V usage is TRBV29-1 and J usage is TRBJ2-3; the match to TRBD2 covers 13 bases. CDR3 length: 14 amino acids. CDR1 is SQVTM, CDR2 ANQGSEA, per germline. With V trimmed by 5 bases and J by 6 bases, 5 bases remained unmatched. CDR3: CSVSGLAGSDTQYF. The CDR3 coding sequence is TGCAGCGTTTCGGGACTAGCGGGGTCCGATACGCAGTATTTT.

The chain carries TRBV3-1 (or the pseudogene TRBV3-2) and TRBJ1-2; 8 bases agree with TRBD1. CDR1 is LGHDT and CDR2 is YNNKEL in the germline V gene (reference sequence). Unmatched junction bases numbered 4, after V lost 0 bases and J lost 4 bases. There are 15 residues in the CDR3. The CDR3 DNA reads TGTGCCAGCAGCCAAGAGGCGGGACAGGCCTATGGCTACACCTTC. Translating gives CASSQEAGQAYGYTF.

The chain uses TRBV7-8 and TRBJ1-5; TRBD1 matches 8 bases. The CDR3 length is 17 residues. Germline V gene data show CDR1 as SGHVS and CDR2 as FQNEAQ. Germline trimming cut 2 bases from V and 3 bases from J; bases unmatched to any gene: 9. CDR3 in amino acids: CASSLKGLGQVNQPQHF. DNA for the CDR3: TGTGCCAGCAGCTTAAAGGGGCTGGGACAGGTCAATCAGCCCCAGCATTTT.

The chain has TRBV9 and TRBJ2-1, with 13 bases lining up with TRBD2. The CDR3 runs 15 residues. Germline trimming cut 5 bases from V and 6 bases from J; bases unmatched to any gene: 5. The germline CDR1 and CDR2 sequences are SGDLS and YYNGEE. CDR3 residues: CASSTGTSGINEQFF. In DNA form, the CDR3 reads TGTGCCAGCAGTACAGGGACTAGCGGGATCAATGAGCAGTTCTTC.

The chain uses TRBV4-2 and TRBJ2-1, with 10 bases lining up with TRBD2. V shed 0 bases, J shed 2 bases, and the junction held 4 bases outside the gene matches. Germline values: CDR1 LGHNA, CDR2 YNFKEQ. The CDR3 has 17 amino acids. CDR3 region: CASSQDQRGGAYNEQFF. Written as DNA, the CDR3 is TGTGCCAGCAGCCAAGATCAGCGGGGGGGCGCCTACAATGAGCAGTTCTTC.

The chain's CDR3 is CASSYRGLDSPLHF. The CDR3 nucleotides are TGTGCCAGCAGTTACAGGGGGCTCGATTCACCCCTCCACTTT. The chain recombines TRBV6-5 with TRBJ1-6; 7 nucleotides line up with TRBD1. The trim removed 2 bases at V and 8 bases at J, leaving 3 bases unmatched. The V gene's germline CDR1 is MNHEY and CDR2 SVGAGI. The length of the CDR3 is 14 residues.

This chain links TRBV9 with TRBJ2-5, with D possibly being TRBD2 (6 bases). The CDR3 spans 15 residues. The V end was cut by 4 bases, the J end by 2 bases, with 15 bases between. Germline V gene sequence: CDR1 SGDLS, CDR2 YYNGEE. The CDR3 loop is CASSPSGVQQETQYF. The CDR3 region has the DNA TGTGCCAGCAGCCCTTCGGGGGTTCAACAAGAGACCCAGTACTTC.

CDR3 region: CSVRVQETQYF. The CDR3 DNA reads as TGCAGTGTCAGGGTCCAAGAGACCCAGTACTTC. V is TRBV20-1 and J is TRBJ2-5; D might be TRBD1 (5 bases). CDR3 size: 11 residues. Germline values: CDR1 DFQATT, CDR2 SNEGSKA (reference sequence). Trimming shortened V by 7 bases and J by 1 base, and 7 bases separated the two germline ends.

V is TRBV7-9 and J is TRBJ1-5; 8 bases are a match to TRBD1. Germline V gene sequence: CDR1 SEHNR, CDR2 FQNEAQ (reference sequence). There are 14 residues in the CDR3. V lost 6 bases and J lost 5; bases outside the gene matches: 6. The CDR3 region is CASSPDRGHQPQHF. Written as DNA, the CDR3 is TGTGCCAGCAGTCCCGACAGGGGTCATCAGCCCCAGCATTTT.

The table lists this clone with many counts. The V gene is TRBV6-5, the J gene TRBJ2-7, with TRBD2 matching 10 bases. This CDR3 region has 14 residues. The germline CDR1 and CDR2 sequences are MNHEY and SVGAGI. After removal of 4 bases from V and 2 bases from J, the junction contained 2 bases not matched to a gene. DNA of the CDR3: TGTGCCAGCAGTTGGACTAGCGGCCCCTACGAGCAGTACTTC. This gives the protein CASSWTSGPYEQYF.